One sample yielded the 21 T cell receptor beta chains listed below, sequenced in a study of T and B cells in COVID-19 patients. BIOMED2 TRB-A/B primer pools were used in multiplex TRB PCR. TCRdb called the multiplex PCR reads again in MiXCR, with one record for every CDR3 protein. The data hold 8,000 to 8,500 distinct CDR3 sequences, with under 30% observed a single time. From blood, roughly 220-550 ng of genomic DNA served as TRB template. Sample: blood. The source of these receptors is a human donor with active COVID-19.

This clonotype was seen a few times. The chain is built from TRBV27 and TRBJ1-2, with D possibly matching TRBD1 (5 bases). This CDR3 contains 13 residues. V was shortened by 1 base and J by 2 bases, with 5 bases between the two germline ends. Germline V lookup: CDR1 MNHEY, CDR2 SMNVEV (reference sequence). In DNA, the CDR3 is TGTGCCAGCAGTTTATGGGGGAACTATGGCTACACCTTC. Protein: CASSLWGNYGYTF.

This chain joins TRBV10-3 and TRBJ2-5, with D perhaps TRBD2 (5 bases). Germline CDR1 and CDR2: ENHRY and SYGVKD. V lost 8 bases and J 4 bases, leaving 14 bases between the germline ends. The CDR3 extends over 13 amino acids. CDR3: CAIGPGGRETQYF. CDR3 bases: TGTGCCATCGGGCCGGGCGGGCGAGAGACCCAGTACTTC.

About this clonotype itself: A read error may explain this, as a much larger clone is one base away. The chain is built from TRBV6-5 and TRBJ1-4; no firm D call. The CDR3 spans 15 residues. V lost 6 bases to trimming and J lost 5 bases, with 16 bases between them. Germline V gene sequence: CDR1 MNHEY, CDR2 SVGAGI. The DNA of the CDR3 is TGTGCCAGCAGCCCCCGACCGGGCGGGAATGAAAAACTGTTTTTT. Amino acids: CASSPRPGGNEKLFF.

V usage is TRBV29-1 and J usage is TRBJ1-3; D is possibly TRBD1 (5 bases). V was cut by 4 bases and J by 2 bases, with 15 bases left in between. The CDR3 contains 15 residues. Germline lookup yields CDR1 SQVTM and CDR2 ANQGSEA. The chain's CDR3 is CSVVGGGEAGNTIYF. The CDR3 DNA sequence: TGCAGCGTTGTTGGGGGGGGGGAGGCTGGAAACACCATATATTTT.

This clonotype has only a few counts. J is TRBJ2-7 and V is TRBV6-5, with 10 bases that match TRBD1. V gave up 6 bases and J gave up 6 bases; unmatched junction bases: 5. The CDR3 spans 13 residues. CDR1 and CDR2 (germline): MNHEY, SVGAGI. In DNA form, the CDR3 reads TGTGCCAGCAGACCCTGGACAGGGGGCGAGCAGTACGTC. This codes for CASRPWTGGEQYV.

The J gene is TRBJ2-3, the V gene TRBV20-1; 7 bases align to TRBD1. The CDR3 extends over 13 amino acids. V lost 6 bases and J lost 2; bases outside the gene matches: 5. Germline V gives CDR1 DFQATT, CDR2 SNEGSKA (reference sequence). CDR3 in amino acids: CSALQGFTDTQYF. CDR3 coding DNA: TGCAGTGCCTTACAGGGGTTCACAGATACGCAGTATTTT.

The rearrangement joins TRBV19 to TRBJ2-3; 11 positions match TRBD2. V lost 4 bases and J lost 8; bases outside the gene matches: 8. Germline CDR1 is LNHDA and CDR2 is SQIVND (reference sequence). CDR3 size: 15 residues. Here the CDR3 DNA reads TGTGCCAGTAGTAGGGTACTAGCGGGGGTAGGTACGCAGTATTTT. Translating it yields CASSRVLAGVGTQYF.

This clonotype ranks as medium-sized. The V gene is TRBV27, the J gene TRBJ2-2; D gene uncertain. The germline CDR1 and CDR2 sequences are MNHEY and SMNVEV (reference sequence). CDR3 size: 13 residues. The ends were cut back, 8 bases at V and 2 bases at J, with 9 bases in the middle. CDR3 bases: TGTGCCAGCGCGGCAGAAAACACCGGGGAGCTGTTTTTT. Translated, it gives CASAAENTGELFF.

J is TRBJ1-1 and V is TRBV18, with a tentative D call TRBD1 (5 bases). V lost 6 bases, J lost 6 bases, and 20 bases lay in between. The CDR3 extends over 15 amino acids. CDR1 and CDR2 from the germline V gene are KGHSH and LQKENI. CDR3 in amino acids: CASSAPVGGRPEAFF. The CDR3 nucleotides are TGTGCCAGCTCGGCCCCCGTGGGGGGACGCCCTGAAGCTTTCTTT.

By share of the sample, this clonotype is medium-sized. The CDR3 sequence: CASSPSTSGGPIYEQYF. In DNA, the CDR3 is TGTGCCAGCAGTCCTTCGACTAGCGGGGGGCCTATCTACGAGCAGTACTTC. The chain has TRBV6-2 or TRBV6-3 and TRBJ2-7; 13 bases match TRBD2. The CDR3 spans 17 residues. Germline-derived CDR1 and CDR2 are MNHEY and SVGEGT. Germline trimming cut 5 bases from V and 3 bases from J; bases unmatched to any gene: 10.

This clonotype is deemed medium-sized. The chain couples TRBV27 to TRBJ2-3, with D hard to call. Germline V lookup: CDR1 MNHEY, CDR2 SMNVEV (reference sequence). This CDR3 is 13 amino acids long. V lost 10 bases to trimming and J lost 3 bases, with 14 bases between them. As DNA, the CDR3 is TGTGCCACTAGGGATAGTTGGACAGATACGCAGTATTTT. Translating gives CATRDSWTDTQYF.

The V and J genes are TRBV6-2 or TRBV6-3 and TRBJ2-5; either TRBD1 or TRBD2 may fit D (6 bases each). Germline V lookup: CDR1 MNHEY, CDR2 SVGEGT. V was cut by 6 bases and J by 4 bases, with 15 bases left in between. The CDR3 extends over 14 amino acids. The CDR3 spells CASRTYSGAETQYF. The DNA for the CDR3 is TGTGCCAGCAGAACCTACTCGGGGGCAGAGACCCAGTACTTC.

This clonotype was seen once. The chain links TRBV6-2 or TRBV6-3 to TRBJ1-5, with D maybe TRBD1 (5 bases). The CDR3 extends over 15 amino acids. Germline V gives CDR1 MNHEY, CDR2 SVGEGT. Between the trimmed V and J ends, which lost 11 bases and 5 bases, there was a span of 22 bases. CDR3 bases: TGTGCCGGAGGCGGGGCAAACGAGGACCATCAGCCCCAGCATTTT. Translation: CAGGGANEDHQPQHF.

This chain connects TRBV6-6 to TRBJ2-7; TRBD2 aligns across 7 bases. This CDR3 spans 15 amino acids. Trimming removed 5 bases from V and 5 bases from J; junction bases left unmatched: 12. The V gene's germline CDR1 is MNHNY and CDR2 SVGAGI (reference sequence). The CDR3 loop reads CASSRSGEAPNEQYF. The DNA for the CDR3 is TGTGCCAGCAGTCGCAGCGGGGAGGCCCCAAACGAGCAGTACTTC.

This clonotype came up a few times. J is TRBJ2-1 and V is TRBV6-5; 7 bases align to TRBD2. The trim removed 5 bases at V and 3 bases at J, leaving 10 bases unmatched. The germline gives CDR1 MNHEY, CDR2 SVGAGI. The CDR3 loop spans 16 amino acids. The CDR3 DNA reads as TGTGCCAGCAGTGGGGGGGGGTACGGGGACTACAATGAGCAGTTCTTC. This encodes CASSGGGYGDYNEQFF.

CDR3 loop: CSVLAGTSSYNEQFF. CDR3 coding DNA: TGCAGCGTCTTAGCGGGGACCAGCTCCTACAATGAGCAGTTCTTC. The gene calls are TRBV29-1 and TRBJ2-1, with TRBD2 matching 8 bases. Trimming cost V 6 bases and J 0 bases; bases outside gene matches: 7. From germline, CDR1 is SQVTM and CDR2 ANQGSEA. This CDR3 region has 15 residues.

This clonotype was seen more than once but under ten times. The chain links TRBV18 to TRBJ1-4; TRBD1 might be the D (5 bases). The V end was cut by 3 bases, the J end by 3 bases, with 14 bases between. The germline CDR1 and CDR2 sequences are KGHSH and LQKENI. The CDR3 contains 16 residues. The CDR3 reads CASSPMYGTSNEKLFF. CDR3 nucleotides: TGTGCCAGCTCACCGATGTATGGGACCTCTAATGAAAAACTGTTTTTT.

This clonotype occurred a few times. This sequence joins TRBV6-1 and TRBJ2-3, with 15 bases matching TRBD2. CDR1 is MNHNS and CDR2 is SASEGT in the germline V gene. Losses at the gene ends were 4 bases for V and 4 bases for J; bases not matched to a gene: 3. The CDR3 has 16 residues. The CDR3 region has the DNA TGTGCCAGCAGTGGGACTAGCGGGGGGGCCCCAGATACGCAGTATTTT. Translating it yields CASSGTSGGAPDTQYF.

This clonotype was counted a few times. The rearrangement joins TRBV27 to TRBJ2-3; 10 bases map to TRBD2. Germline V CDR1 and CDR2: MNHEY, SMNVEV (reference sequence). This CDR3 is 17 amino acids long. V was pared by 0 bases and J by 7 bases, with 10 bases of the junction left unmatched. The DNA for the CDR3 is TGTGCCAGCAGTTTATCGGCGGCTAGCGGGGGTTTCTATACGCAGTATTTT. Its protein is CASSLSAASGGFYTQYF.

The V and J genes are TRBV7-9 and TRBJ1-4; no clear D. V lost 7 bases and J 0 bases, leaving 18 bases between the germline ends. The CDR3 contains 17 residues. Per germline, CDR1 SEHNR and CDR2 FQNEAQ (reference sequence). CDR3 sequence: CASNPLLQASTNEKLFF. CDR3 nucleotides: TGTGCCAGCAACCCTCTCCTGCAGGCTTCAACTAATGAAAAACTGTTTTTT.

This clonotype is medium-sized by share. The J gene is TRBJ1-3, the V gene TRBV12-3 or TRBV12-4; D not certain. Trimming removed 5 bases from V and 4 bases from J, with 3 bases in between. The CDR3 covers 11 residues. The CDR3 protein is CASSTGNTIYF. The CDR3 coding sequence is TGTGCCAGCAGTACGGGAAACACCATATATTTT.